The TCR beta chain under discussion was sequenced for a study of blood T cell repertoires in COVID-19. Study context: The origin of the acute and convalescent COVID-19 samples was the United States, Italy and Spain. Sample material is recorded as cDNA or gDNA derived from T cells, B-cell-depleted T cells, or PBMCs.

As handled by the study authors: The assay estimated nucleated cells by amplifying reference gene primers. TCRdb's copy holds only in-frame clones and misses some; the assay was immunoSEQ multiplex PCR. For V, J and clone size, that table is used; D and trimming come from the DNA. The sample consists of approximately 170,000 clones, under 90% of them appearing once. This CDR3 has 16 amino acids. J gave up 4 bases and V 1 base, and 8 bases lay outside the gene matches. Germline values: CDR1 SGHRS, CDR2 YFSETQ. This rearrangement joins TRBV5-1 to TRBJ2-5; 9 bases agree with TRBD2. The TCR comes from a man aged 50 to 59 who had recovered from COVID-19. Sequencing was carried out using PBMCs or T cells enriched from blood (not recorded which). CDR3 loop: CASSLRVSGGRETQYF. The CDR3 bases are TGCGCCAGCAGCTTGCGGGTTAGCGGGGGCCGAGAGACCCAGTACTTC.